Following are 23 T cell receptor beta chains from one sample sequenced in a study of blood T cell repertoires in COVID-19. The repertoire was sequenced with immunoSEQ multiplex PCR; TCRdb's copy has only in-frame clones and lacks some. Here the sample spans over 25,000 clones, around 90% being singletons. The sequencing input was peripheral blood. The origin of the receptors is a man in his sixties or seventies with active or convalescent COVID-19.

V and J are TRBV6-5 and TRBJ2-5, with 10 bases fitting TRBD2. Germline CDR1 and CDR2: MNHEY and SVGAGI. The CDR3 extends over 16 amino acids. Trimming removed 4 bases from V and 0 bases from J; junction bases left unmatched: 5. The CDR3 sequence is CASSFAAGGYQETQYF. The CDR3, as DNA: TGTGCCAGCAGTTTTGCAGCGGGAGGGTACCAAGAGACCCAGTACTTC.

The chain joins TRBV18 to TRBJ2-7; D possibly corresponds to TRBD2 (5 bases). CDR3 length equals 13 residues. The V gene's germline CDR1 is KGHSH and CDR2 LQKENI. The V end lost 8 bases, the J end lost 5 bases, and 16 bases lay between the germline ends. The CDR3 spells CASAARTRDEQYF. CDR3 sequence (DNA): TGTGCCAGCGCCGCCCGCACTAGAGACGAGCAGTACTTC.

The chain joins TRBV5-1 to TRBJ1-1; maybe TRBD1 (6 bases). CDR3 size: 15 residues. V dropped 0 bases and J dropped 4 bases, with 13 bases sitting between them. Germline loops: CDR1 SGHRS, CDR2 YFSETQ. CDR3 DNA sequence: TGCGCCAGCAGCTTGGGGGGCAGGGGAATCACTGAAGCTTTCTTT. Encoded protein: CASSLGGRGITEAFF.

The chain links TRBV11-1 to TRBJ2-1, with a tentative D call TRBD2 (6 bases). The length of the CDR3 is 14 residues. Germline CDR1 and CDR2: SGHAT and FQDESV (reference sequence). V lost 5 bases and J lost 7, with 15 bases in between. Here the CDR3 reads CASSAPGDKNEQFF. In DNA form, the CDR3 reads TGTGCCAGCAGCGCGCCGGGAGATAAGAATGAGCAGTTCTTC.

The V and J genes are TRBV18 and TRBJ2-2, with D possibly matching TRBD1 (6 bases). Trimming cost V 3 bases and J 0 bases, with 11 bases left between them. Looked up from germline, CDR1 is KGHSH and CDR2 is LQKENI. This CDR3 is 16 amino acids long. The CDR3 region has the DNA TGTGCCAGCTCACCCCAGGGGCAGGCGAACACCGGGGAGCTGTTTTTT. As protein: CASSPQGQANTGELFF.

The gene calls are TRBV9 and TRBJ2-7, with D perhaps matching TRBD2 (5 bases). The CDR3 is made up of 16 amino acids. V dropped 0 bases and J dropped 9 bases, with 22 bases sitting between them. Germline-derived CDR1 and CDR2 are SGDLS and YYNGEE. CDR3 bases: TGTGCCAGCAGCGTAGGGCCAGATAACCCACCAGGAGGGCAGTACTTC. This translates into CASSVGPDNPPGGQYF.

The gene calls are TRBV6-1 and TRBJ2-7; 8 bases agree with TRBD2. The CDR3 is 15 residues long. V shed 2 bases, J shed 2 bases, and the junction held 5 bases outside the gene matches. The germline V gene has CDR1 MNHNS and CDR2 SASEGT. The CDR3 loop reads CASSESEAGAYEQYV. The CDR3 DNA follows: TGTGCCAGCAGTGAAAGCGAAGCGGGAGCCTACGAGCAGTACGTC.

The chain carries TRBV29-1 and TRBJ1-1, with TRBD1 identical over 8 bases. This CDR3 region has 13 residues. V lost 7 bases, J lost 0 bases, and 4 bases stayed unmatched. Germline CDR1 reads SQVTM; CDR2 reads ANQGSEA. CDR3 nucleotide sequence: TGCAGCGCTCGGACAGGGCTGAACACTGAAGCTTTCTTT. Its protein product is CSARTGLNTEAFF.

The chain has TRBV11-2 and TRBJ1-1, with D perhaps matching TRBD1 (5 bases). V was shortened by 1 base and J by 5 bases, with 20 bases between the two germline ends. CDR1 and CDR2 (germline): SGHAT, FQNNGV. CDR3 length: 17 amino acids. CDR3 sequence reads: CASSLGGGGRWVTEAFF. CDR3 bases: TGTGCCAGCAGCTTAGGAGGCGGGGGAAGGTGGGTAACTGAAGCTTTCTTT.

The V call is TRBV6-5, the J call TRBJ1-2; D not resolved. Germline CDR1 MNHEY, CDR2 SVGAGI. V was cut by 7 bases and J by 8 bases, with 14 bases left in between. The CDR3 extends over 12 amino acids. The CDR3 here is CASKFRGGGYTF. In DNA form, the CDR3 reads TGTGCCAGCAAGTTTCGGGGAGGGGGCTACACCTTC.

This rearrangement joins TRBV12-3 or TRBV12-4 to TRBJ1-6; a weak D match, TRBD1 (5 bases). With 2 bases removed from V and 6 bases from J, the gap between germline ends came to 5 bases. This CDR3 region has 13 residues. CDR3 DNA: TGTGCCAGCAGTTTAAGGGGTAATTCACCCCTCCACTTT. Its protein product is CASSLRGNSPLHF.

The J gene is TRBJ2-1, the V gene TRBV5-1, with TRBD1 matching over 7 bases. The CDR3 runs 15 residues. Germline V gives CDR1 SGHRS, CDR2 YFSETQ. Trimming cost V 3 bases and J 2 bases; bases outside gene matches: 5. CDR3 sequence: CASSWTGTAYNEQFF. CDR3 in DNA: TGCGCCAGCAGCTGGACCGGGACAGCCTACAATGAGCAGTTCTTC.

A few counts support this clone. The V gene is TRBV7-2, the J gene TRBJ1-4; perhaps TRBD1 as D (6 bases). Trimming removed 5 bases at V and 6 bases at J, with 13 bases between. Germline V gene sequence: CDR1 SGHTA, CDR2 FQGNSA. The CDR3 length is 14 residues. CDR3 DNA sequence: TGTGCCAGCAGCCCTTCGGGGGGCGATGAAAAACTGTTTTTT. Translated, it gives CASSPSGGDEKLFF.

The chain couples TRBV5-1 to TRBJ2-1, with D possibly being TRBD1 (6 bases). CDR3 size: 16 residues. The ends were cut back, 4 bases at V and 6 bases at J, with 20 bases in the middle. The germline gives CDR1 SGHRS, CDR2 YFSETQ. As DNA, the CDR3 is TGCGCCAGCAGCCAGACCGGGACACGCGACTTCAATGAGCAGTTCTTC. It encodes CASSQTGTRDFNEQFF. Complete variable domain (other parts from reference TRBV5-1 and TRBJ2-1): KAGVTQTPRYLIKTRGQQVTLSCSPISGHRSVSWYQQTPGQGLQFLFEYFSETQRNKGNFPGRFSGRQFSNSRSEMNVSTLELGDSALYLCASSQTGTRDFNEQFFGPGTRLTVL.

Here the CDR3 reads CASSVGSLWYNEQFF. The CDR3 bases are TGTGCCAGCAGCGTAGGTAGCCTCTGGTACAATGAGCAGTTCTTC. The V gene is TRBV9, the J gene TRBJ2-1; D not resolved. V lost 0 bases, J lost 4 bases, and 11 bases lay in between. Germline-derived CDR1 and CDR2 are SGDLS and YYNGEE. The CDR3 totals 15 residues.

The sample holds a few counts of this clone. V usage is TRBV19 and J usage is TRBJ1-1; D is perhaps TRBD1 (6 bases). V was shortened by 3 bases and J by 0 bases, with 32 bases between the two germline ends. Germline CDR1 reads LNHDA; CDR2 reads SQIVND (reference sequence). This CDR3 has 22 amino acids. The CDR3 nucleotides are TGTGCCAGTAGTATTCGTTTAAACCAAAACGCCAAACGAACAGGGATGAACACTGAAGCTTTCTTT. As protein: CASSIRLNQNAKRTGMNTEAFF.

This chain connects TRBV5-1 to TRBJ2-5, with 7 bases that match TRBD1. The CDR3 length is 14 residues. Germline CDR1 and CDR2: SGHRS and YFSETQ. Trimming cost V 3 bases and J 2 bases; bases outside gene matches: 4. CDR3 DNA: TGCGCCAGCAGCTCCGGGACAGCACAAGAGACCCAGTACTTC. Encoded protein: CASSSGTAQETQYF.

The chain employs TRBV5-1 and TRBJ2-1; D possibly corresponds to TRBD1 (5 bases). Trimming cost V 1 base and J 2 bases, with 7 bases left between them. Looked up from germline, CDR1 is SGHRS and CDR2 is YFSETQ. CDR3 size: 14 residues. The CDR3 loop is CASSLQGPYNEQFF. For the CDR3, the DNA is TGCGCCAGCAGCTTGCAGGGTCCCTACAATGAGCAGTTCTTC. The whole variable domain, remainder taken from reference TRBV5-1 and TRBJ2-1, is KAGVTQTPRYLIKTRGQQVTLSCSPISGHRSVSWYQQTPGQGLQFLFEYFSETQRNKGNFPGRFSGRQFSNSRSEMNVSTLELGDSALYLCASSLQGPYNEQFFGPGTRLTVL.

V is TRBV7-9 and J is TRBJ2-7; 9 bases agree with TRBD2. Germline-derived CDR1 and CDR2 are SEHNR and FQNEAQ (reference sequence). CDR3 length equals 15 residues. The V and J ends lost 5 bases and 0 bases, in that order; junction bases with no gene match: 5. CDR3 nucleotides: TGTGCCAGCAGCCCGACTAGCGGCTACTCCTACGAGCAGTACTTC. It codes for CASSPTSGYSYEQYF.

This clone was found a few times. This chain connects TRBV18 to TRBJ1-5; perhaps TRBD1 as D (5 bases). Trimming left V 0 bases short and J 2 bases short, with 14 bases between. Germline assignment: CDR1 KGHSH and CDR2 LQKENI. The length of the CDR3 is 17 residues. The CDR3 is CASSPPGGVSGNQPQHF. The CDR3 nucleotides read TGTGCCAGCTCACCACCCGGGGGGGTGTCGGGCAATCAGCCCCAGCATTTT.

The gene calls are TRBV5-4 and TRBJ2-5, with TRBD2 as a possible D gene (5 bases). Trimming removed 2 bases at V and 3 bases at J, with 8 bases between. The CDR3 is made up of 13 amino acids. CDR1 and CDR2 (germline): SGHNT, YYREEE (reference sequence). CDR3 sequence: CASSLGREETQYF. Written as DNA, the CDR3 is TGTGCCAGCAGCTTAGGGCGGGAAGAGACCCAGTACTTC.

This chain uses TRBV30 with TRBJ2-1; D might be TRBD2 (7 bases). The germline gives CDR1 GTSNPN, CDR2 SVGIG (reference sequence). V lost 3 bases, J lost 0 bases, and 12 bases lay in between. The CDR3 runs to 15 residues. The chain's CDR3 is CAWSGGLSSYNEQFF. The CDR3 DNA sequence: TGTGCCTGGAGCGGGGGGCTTAGCTCCTACAATGAGCAGTTCTTC.

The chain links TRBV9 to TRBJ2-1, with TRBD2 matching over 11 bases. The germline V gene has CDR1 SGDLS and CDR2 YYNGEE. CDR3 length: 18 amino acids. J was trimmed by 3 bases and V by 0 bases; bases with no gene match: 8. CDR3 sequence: CASSVEVSGRANYNEQFF. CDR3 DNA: TGTGCCAGCAGCGTAGAAGTTAGCGGGAGGGCCAACTACAATGAGCAGTTCTTC.